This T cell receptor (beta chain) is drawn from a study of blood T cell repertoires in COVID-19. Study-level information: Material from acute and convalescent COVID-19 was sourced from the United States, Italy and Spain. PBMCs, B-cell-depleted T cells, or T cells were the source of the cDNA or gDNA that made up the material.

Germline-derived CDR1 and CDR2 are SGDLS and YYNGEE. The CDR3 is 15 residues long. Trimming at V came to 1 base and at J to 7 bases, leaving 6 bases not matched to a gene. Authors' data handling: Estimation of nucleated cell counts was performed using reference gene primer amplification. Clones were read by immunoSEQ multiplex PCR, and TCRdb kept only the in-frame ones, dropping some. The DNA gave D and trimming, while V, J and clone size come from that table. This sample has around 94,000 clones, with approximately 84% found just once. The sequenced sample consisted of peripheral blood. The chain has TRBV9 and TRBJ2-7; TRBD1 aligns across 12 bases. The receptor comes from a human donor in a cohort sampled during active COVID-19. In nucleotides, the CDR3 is TGTGCCAGCAGCGTATCCGGGACAGGGGGCGAAGAGCAGTACTTC. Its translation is CASSVSGTGGEEQYF. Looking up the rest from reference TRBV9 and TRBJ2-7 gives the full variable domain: DSGVTQTPKHLITATGQRVTLRCSPRSGDLSVYWYQQSLDQGLQFLIQYYNGEERAKGNILERFSAQQFPDLHSELNLSSLELGDSALYFCASSVSGTGGEEQYFGPGTRLTVT.